This T cell receptor beta chain comes out of a study of human T cells and chemical hapten exposure. Points from the study as a whole: There were significantly more large CDR3 similarity clusters among expanded TCRs than among controls.

CDR1 DFQATT and CDR2 SNEGSKA come from the germline V gene (reference sequence). The V segment lost 3 bases and the J segment 2 bases; nucleotides outside the gene matches: 6. The CDR3 covers 15 residues. Per the original data handling: From around 25,000 to 690,000 TCRs were found per sample, with a median of about 96,000. Each CDR3 protein gets one entry after TCRdb re-called the RACE reads with MiXCR. TCRdb's processing, not the authors', yielded these V and J calls. The profile shows about 82,000 distinct CDR3 sequences, more than 6.5% of them singletons. The time point: patch test 2, 6 weeks after DPC sensitization. The treatment denotes: therapeutic diphenylcyclopropenone sensitization with weekly scalp DPC. This clonotype was seen ten or more times. Its antigen is currently unknown.

This chain connects TRBV20-1 to TRBJ2-3; 9 nucleotides line up with TRBD2. The sequencing used whole blood, collected in connection with sensitization to the hapten diphenylcyclopropenone (DPC). This TCR came from a woman aged 30 to 39 with alopecia areata. Some clones in this sample may be carry-over from other donors' samples. CDR3 sequence reads: CSASGERGATDTQYF. The CDR3 DNA is TGCAGTGCTAGTGGTGAGCGGGGGGCCACAGATACGCAGTATTTT.